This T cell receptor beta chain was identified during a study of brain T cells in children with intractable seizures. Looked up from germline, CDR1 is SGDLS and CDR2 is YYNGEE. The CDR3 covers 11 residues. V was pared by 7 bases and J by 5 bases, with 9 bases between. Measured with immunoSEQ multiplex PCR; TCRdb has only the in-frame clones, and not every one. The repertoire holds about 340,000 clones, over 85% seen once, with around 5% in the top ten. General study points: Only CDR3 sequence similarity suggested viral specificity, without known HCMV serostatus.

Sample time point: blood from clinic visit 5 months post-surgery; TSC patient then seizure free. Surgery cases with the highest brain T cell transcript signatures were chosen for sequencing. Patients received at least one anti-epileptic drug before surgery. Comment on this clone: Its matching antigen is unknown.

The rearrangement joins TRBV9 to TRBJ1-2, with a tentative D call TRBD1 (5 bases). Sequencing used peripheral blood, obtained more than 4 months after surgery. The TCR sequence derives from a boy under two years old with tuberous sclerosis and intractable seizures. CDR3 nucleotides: TGTGCCAGCGGGGAGGGGTATGGCTACACCTTC. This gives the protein CASGEGYGYTF.